What follows are 16 T cell receptor beta chains derived from one specimen sequenced in a study of post-analysis software for immune sequencing data. Findings and caveats of the study: Several TRBV segments (TRBV5-6, TRBV5-1 and TRBV20-1 among them) occurred more frequently in patients than in controls.

For these receptors, no antigen is known. Unique molecular identifiers were carried by the TCR beta cDNA libraries. TCRdb independently ran MiXCR on the PCR reads; one entry per CDR3 protein. Of about 570,000 distinct CDR3 sequences in the sample, around a third were seen once. The sample was blood. The receptors derive from a girl aged 2-17 years with multiple sclerosis.

V usage is TRBV6-5 and J usage is TRBJ2-1; TRBD2 matches 8 bases. The CDR3 contains 17 residues. V shed 0 bases, J shed 0 bases, and the junction held 4 bases outside the gene matches. The germline V gene encodes CDR1 MNHEY and CDR2 SVGAGI. CDR3 sequence: CASSYSLLAGSYNEQFF. The CDR3 coding sequence is TGTGCCAGCAGTTACTCTCTTCTAGCGGGCTCCTACAATGAGCAGTTCTTC.

This clonotype was found many times. J is TRBJ2-7 and V is TRBV28; D is possibly TRBD1 or TRBD2 (6 bases each). Germline V gene sequence: CDR1 MDHEN, CDR2 SYDVKM. The CDR3 has 12 residues. V lost 4 bases and J 5 bases, leaving 9 bases between the germline ends. The CDR3 loop reads CASSSGGHEQYF. CDR3 bases: TGTGCCAGCAGTTCCGGGGGCCACGAGCAGTACTTC.

The table lists this clonotype with a few counts. V is TRBV12-3 or TRBV12-4 and J is TRBJ2-1; unclear D gene. V lost 5 bases to trimming and J lost 6 bases, with 11 bases between them. The CDR3 contains 13 residues. The CDR3 coding sequence is TGTGCCAGCAGTGACCACCTGGGCAATGAGCAGTTCTTC. This sequence encodes CASSDHLGNEQFF.

The chain employs TRBV6-6 and TRBJ1-6; possible D gene TRBD1, 5 bases. This CDR3 is built from 14 residues. Trimming removed 2 bases at V and 6 bases at J, with 8 bases between. Germline V CDR1 and CDR2: MNHNY, SVGAGI (reference sequence). The CDR3 nucleotides read TGTGCCAGCAGTTACAGGGGTATTAATTCACCCCTCCACTTT. It yields the protein CASSYRGINSPLHF.

This clonotype was seen more than once but under ten times. The V gene is TRBV20-1, the J gene TRBJ1-2; no firm D call. Germline V gives CDR1 DFQATT, CDR2 SNEGSKA (reference sequence). The ends were cut back, 0 bases at V and 5 bases at J, with 22 bases in the middle. CDR3 length: 17 amino acids. The CDR3 nucleotides are TGCAGTGCTAGAGATTCCGGAGACCCCCTAATGAATTATGGCTACACCTTC. Its protein is CSARDSGDPLMNYGYTF.

This clonotype was picked up a small number of times. The chain couples TRBV5-1 to TRBJ2-7, with a weak D call TRBD1 (6 bases). The CDR3 is 14 amino acids. Trimming removed 4 bases from V and 2 bases from J, with 13 bases in between. From germline, CDR1 is SGHRS and CDR2 YFSETQ. CDR3 nucleotides: TGCGCCAGCAGCCAACAGGGCCCTCCCTACGAGCAGTACTTC. This encodes CASSQQGPPYEQYF.

This clonotype was counted between two and nine times. This rearrangement joins TRBV7-8 to TRBJ2-4; the D gene is possibly TRBD1 (6 bases). The CDR3 extends over 18 amino acids. V gave up 5 bases and J gave up 0 bases, with 20 bases separating them. Germline CDR1 SGHVS, CDR2 FQNEAQ. As DNA, the CDR3 is TGTGCCAGCAGCCCCCGTGCGGACAGCCCACTAGCCAAAAACATTCAGTACTTC. Encoded protein: CASSPRADSPLAKNIQYF.

This sequence joins TRBV5-1 and TRBJ2-1; D possibly uses TRBD1 or TRBD2 (5 bases each). V was pared by 5 bases and J by 0 bases, with 12 bases between. Germline CDR1 reads SGHRS; CDR2 reads YFSETQ. CDR3 length: 15 amino acids. In nucleotides, the CDR3 is TGCGCCAGCAGTGGGACCGCTAGCTCCTACAATGAGCAGTTCTTC. Amino acid sequence: CASSGTASSYNEQFF.

This chain joins TRBV5-1 and TRBJ2-7; unclear D gene. Germline CDR1 SGHRS, CDR2 YFSETQ. The length of the CDR3 is 13 residues. Between the trimmed V and J ends, which lost 3 bases and 6 bases, there was a span of 13 bases. For the CDR3, the DNA is TGCGCCAGCAGCTCAGGAAGCCAAGGCGAGCAGTACTTC. As protein: CASSSGSQGEQYF.

The rearrangement links TRBV20-1 to TRBJ2-1, with D perhaps matching TRBD2 (6 bases). From germline, CDR1 is DFQATT and CDR2 SNEGSKA (reference sequence). Trimming removed 1 base at V and 8 bases at J, with 15 bases between. This CDR3 has 14 residues. CDR3 DNA: TGCAGTGCTAGAGCGGGAGATAATTTCGATGAGCAGTTCTTC. It is translated as CSARAGDNFDEQFF.

The chain is built from TRBV7-8 and TRBJ2-5; unclear D gene. The CDR3 has 13 residues. The V gene's germline CDR1 is SGHVS and CDR2 FQNEAQ. With 1 base removed from V and 6 bases from J, the gap between germline ends came to 9 bases. This CDR3 is CASSLDHSQTQYF. The CDR3 DNA is TGTGCCAGCAGCTTAGACCACAGCCAGACCCAGTACTTC. The whole variable domain, remainder taken from reference TRBV7-8 and TRBJ2-5, is GAGVSQSPRYKVAKRGQDVALRCDPISGHVSLFWYQQALGQGPEFLTYFQNEAQLDKSGLPSDRFFAERPEGSVSTLKIQRTQQEDSAVYLCASSLDHSQTQYFGPGTRLLVL.

This clonotype was observed a few times. The chain couples TRBV15 to TRBJ2-3, with D possibly TRBD2 on 6 matching bases. Germline CDR1 reads LNHNV; CDR2 reads YYDKDF (reference sequence). V shed 8 bases and J shed 0 bases, with 12 bases lying between them. This CDR3 is built from 14 residues. The DNA of the CDR3 is TGTGCCACCGCTTGGGGGGTAAGCACAGATACGCAGTATTTT. This translates into CATAWGVSTDTQYF.

This clonotype was recorded only once. V and J are TRBV11-2 and TRBJ2-5; D remains unclear. The end of the DNA aligns better with TRBJ2-7, so the J call may be wrong. CDR1 and CDR2 from the germline V gene are SGHAT and FQNNGV. This CDR3 has 13 residues. The CDR3, as DNA: TGTGCCAGCAGCTTAGTTGAGCGCATCGAGCAGTACTTC. Translating gives CASSLVERIEQYF.

The J gene is TRBJ2-5, the V gene TRBV29-1; maybe TRBD2 (5 bases). Germline lookup yields CDR1 SQVTM and CDR2 ANQGSEA. CDR3 size: 13 residues. V gave up 4 bases and J gave up 0 bases, with 9 bases separating them. Here the CDR3 reads CSVVVGDQETQYF. The DNA for the CDR3 is TGCAGCGTTGTTGTGGGAGACCAAGAGACCCAGTACTTC.

The table lists this clonotype with a few counts. The chain has TRBV28 and TRBJ1-2; D might be TRBD1 (5 bases). The CDR3 is made up of 16 amino acids. The germline gives CDR1 MDHEN, CDR2 SYDVKM. The V end lost 6 bases, the J end lost 5 bases, and 22 bases lay between the germline ends. The CDR3 protein is CASSSGQEPPLYGYTF. In DNA form, the CDR3 reads TGTGCCAGCAGCTCCGGACAAGAACCCCCTCTATATGGCTACACCTTC.

V and J are TRBV28 and TRBJ2-1, with a tentative D call TRBD2 (5 bases). CDR1 and CDR2 from the germline V gene are MDHEN and SYDVKM. V lost 3 bases and J 3 bases, leaving 15 bases between the germline ends. CDR3 length: 16 amino acids. The CDR3, as DNA: TGTGCCAGCAGTTTGTGGCTGAGGGTGGGCTACAATGAGCAGTTCTTC. As protein: CASSLWLRVGYNEQFF.